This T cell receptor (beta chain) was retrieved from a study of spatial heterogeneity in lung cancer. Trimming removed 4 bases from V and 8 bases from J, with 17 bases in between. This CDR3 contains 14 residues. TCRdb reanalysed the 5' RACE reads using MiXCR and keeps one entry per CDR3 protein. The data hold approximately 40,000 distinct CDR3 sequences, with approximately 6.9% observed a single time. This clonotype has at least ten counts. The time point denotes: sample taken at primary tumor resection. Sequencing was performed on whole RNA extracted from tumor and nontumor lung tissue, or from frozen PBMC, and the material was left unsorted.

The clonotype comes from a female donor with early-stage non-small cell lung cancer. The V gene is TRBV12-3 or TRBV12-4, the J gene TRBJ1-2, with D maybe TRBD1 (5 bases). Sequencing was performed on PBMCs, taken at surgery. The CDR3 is CASSSPARVWGYTF. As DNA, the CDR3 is TGTGCCAGCAGTTCCCCCGCCAGGGTTTGGGGCTACACCTTC.